The rows below give T cell receptor beta chains drawn from one sample of a study of OX40 agonist ivuxolimab in advanced cancers. The assay was immunoSEQ multiplex PCR, and TCRdb's table has in-frame clones only and misses some. The sample lists 80,000 to 95,000 clones; around 92% were seen once. The sample consisted of CD4+ or CD8+ T cells sorted from blood, taken in a trial of the OX40 agonist ivuxolimab. The receptors originated from an adult with an advanced solid tumor such as melanoma, head and neck, liver or kidney cancer. The CDR3 runs from the conserved cysteine through the conserved F or W. Fields, in order: V gene, D gene, clone size, J gene, CDR3 DNA, CDR3 protein. The D gene is left open where the match is weak. Clone size, where shown, is once, few, many, or a class for clones that have expanded.

>TRBV5-6|-|-|TRBJ1-1
TGTGCCAGCAGCTTATGGGGCGTTGGCACTGAAGCTTTCTTT
CASSLWGVGTEAFF
>TRBV7-9|-|-|TRBJ2-1
TGTGCCAGCAGCCTAACGGGGGTTAATGAGCAGTTCTTC
CASSLTGVNEQFF
>TRBV4-1|-|-|TRBJ1-5
TGCGCCAGCAGCCAAGATAACGGCAGGGGCGGAAATCAGCCCCAGCATTTT
CASSQDNGRGGNQPQHF
>TRBV6-1|TRBD2|-|TRBJ2-7
TGTGCCAGCAAACTAGAGTTGGGCGGGAGCGAGCAGTACTTC
CASKLELGGSEQYF
>TRBV5-1|-|once|TRBJ2-5
TGCGCCAGCAGCTTGGTGGGCCCGGAGACCCAGTACTTC
CASSLVGPETQYF
>TRBV6-1|-|-|TRBJ1-1
TGTGCCAGCTCACTGGAGGGAACTGAAGCTTTCTTT
CASSLEGTEAFF
>TRBV9|TRBD2|-|TRBJ2-1
TGTGCCAGCAGCGTAGTGGGAGGGACTAGTAAGGAGAATGAGCAGTTCTTC
CASSVVGGTSKENEQFF
>TRBV30|TRBD2|-|TRBJ2-5
TGTGCCCGGAGGGCCGGGAGGCGGGGGCAAGAGACCCAGTACTTC
CARRAGRRGQETQYF
>TRBV6-6|-|-|TRBJ2-1
TGTGCCAGCAGTTATAAGGCCCGATCCTACAATGAGCAGTTCTTC
CASSYKARSYNEQFF
>TRBV10-3|-|-|TRBJ2-1
TGTGCCATCAAGGGGGGGAATGAGCAGTTCTTC
CAIKGGNEQFF
>TRBV6-5|-|-|TRBJ2-7
TGTGCCAGCAGTTATCAGGAGAGCTCCTACGAGCAGTACTTC
CASSYQESSYEQYF
>TRBV7-3|TRBD2|-|TRBJ2-3
TGTGCCAGCAGCTCCGGACTAGCGGGAGGGACAGATACGCAGTATTTT
CASSSGLAGGTDTQYF
>TRBV11-3|TRBD2|-|TRBJ2-3
TGTGCCAGCAGCTCCTCGGGACTAGCGGGGGGGCGCGATACGCAGTATTTT
CASSSSGLAGGRDTQYF
>TRBV19|-|-|TRBJ2-7
TGTGCCAGTAGTTTCAGGGTGACCTACGAGCAGTACTTC
CASSFRVTYEQYF
>TRBV19|TRBD2|-|TRBJ2-1
TGTGCCAGTAGCCCCCTGGGACTAGCGGCCCCAAGCTCCTACAATGAGCAGTTCTTC
CASSPLGLAAPSSYNEQFF
>TRBV6-5|-|-|TRBJ2-2
TGTGCCAGCAGCCGAGACACAAACACCGGGGAGCTGTTTTTT
CASSRDTNTGELFF
>TRBV7-8|TRBD2|-|TRBJ2-3
TGTGCCAGCAGCCGAGATAGTCGACTAGCGGGGGGGCGCACAGATACGCAGTATTTT
CASSRDSRLAGGRTDTQYF
>TRBV19|-|-|TRBJ1-5
TGTGCCAGTAGTATAGAAGAGGGCAGGGGTCAGCCCCAGCATTTT
CASSIEEGRGQPQHF
>TRBV5-8|TRBD2|few|TRBJ2-2
TGTGCCAGCAGTGAACTAGCGGGATACGGGGAGCTGTTTTTT
CASSELAGYGELFF
>TRBV19|-|-|TRBJ1-2
TGTGCCAGTAGTATAGGTGGCAGACTCTATGGCTACACCTTC
CASSIGGRLYGYTF
>TRBV4-2|TRBD2|-|TRBJ2-1
TGTGCCAGCAGCCAAGGGACTAGCGGGTACAATGAGCAGTTCTTC
CASSQGTSGYNEQFF
>TRBV7-4|-|-|TRBJ1-6
TGTGCCAGCAGATTGGATTCACCCCTCCACTTT
CASRLDSPLHF
>TRBV6-1|TRBD1|once|TRBJ1-1
TGTGCCAGCAGCCCACAGGGGGCTGAAGCTTTCTTT
CASSPQGAEAFF
>TRBV18|-|once|TRBJ1-2
TGTGCCAGCTCACCAGAACAGACGGTTAACTATGGCTACACCTTC
CASSPEQTVNYGYTF
>TRBV7-9|-|-|TRBJ2-2
TGTGCCAGCAGCTCCCCCAGGGGGGAGCTGTTTTTT
CASSSPRGELFF
>TRBV11-2|-|-|TRBJ1-3
TGTGCCAGCAGCTTCGGACAGTCCTCTGGAAACACCATATATTTT
CASSFGQSSGNTIYF
>TRBV15|TRBD2|-|TRBJ2-1
TGTGCCACCGATCCGGGACTAGCGGGCCATGAGCAGTTCTTC
CATDPGLAGHEQFF
>TRBV19|TRBD1|-|TRBJ2-1
TGTGCCAGTAGCATTGACAGGGGTGAGCAGTTCTTC
CASSIDRGEQFF
>TRBV10-3|-|-|TRBJ2-5
TGTGCCTCTTGGGCAGGGAGGGAGACCCAGTACTTC
CASWAGRETQYF
>TRBV6-5|-|-|TRBJ2-7
TGTGCCAGCAGTGAAGGCGACGCACCACGGCAGTACTTC
CASSEGDAPRQYF
>TRBV10-3|-|-|TRBJ2-7
TGTGCCATCAGTGACAGGGATCGAACCGAGCAGTACTTC
CAISDRDRTEQYF
>TRBV19|TRBD1|few|TRBJ1-2
TGTGCCAGTAGTGAACAGGGGGCGGAAGATGGCTACACCTTC
CASSEQGAEDGYTF
>TRBV7-8|-|-|TRBJ2-7
TGTGCCAGCAGCTCAAAATACGAGCAGTACTTC
CASSSKYEQYF
>TRBV18|TRBD1|-|TRBJ2-2
TGTGCCAGCTCACCACAGGGGGCTCACACCGGGGAGCTGTTTTTT
CASSPQGAHTGELFF
>TRBV5-6|-|few|TRBJ2-5
TGTGCCAGCAGCTTGGCGGGGCCGGGCCAAGAGACCCAGTACTTC
CASSLAGPGQETQYF
>TRBV19|TRBD1|-|TRBJ2-1
TGTGCCAGTAGTGGGACAGTAATCAATGAGCAGTTCTTC
CASSGTVINEQFF
>TRBV14|-|-|TRBJ2-5
TGTGCCAGCAGCCAAATGACGGGGTACCAAGAGACCCAGTACTTC
CASSQMTGYQETQYF
>TRBV19|TRBD1|-|TRBJ2-1
TGTGCCAGTAAAGAGACAGGGGGCAGAGAGCAGTTCTTC
CASKETGGREQFF
>TRBV5-4|TRBD2|-|TRBJ2-5
TGTGCCAGCTCAAGACTAGCACGACCACAAGAGACCCAGTACTTC
CASSRLARPQETQYF
>TRBV6-1|-|few|TRBJ2-2
TGTGCCAGCACACACAGGGGGGGCACCGGGGAGCTGTTTTTT
CASTHRGGTGELFF
>TRBV6-5|-|-|TRBJ2-1
TGTGCCAGCAGTTATGGCGGCCCAGGTGGTGAGCAGTTCTTC
CASSYGGPGGEQFF
>TRBV6-1|TRBD1|-|TRBJ1-6
TGTGCCAGCAGGGAAGAGACAGGGGTCTATAATTCACCCCTCCACTTT
CASREETGVYNSPLHF
>TRBV11-2|-|-|TRBJ1-1
TGTGCCAGCAGCTTGATGGACAGACTGAACACTGAAGCTTTCTTT
CASSLMDRLNTEAFF
>TRBV7-6|-|-|TRBJ2-2
TGTGCCAGCAGCCAAGAGGCAGGTCCGTACACCGGGGAGCTGTTTTTT
CASSQEAGPYTGELFF
>TRBV6-5|TRBD1|-|TRBJ1-3
TGTGCCAGCAGTCGGCAGGGGGCGGCTGGAAACACCATATATTTT
CASSRQGAAGNTIYF
>TRBV5-1|TRBD2|-|TRBJ2-1
TGCGCCAGCAGCATCCCACTAGCGGAGCCCTACAATGAGCAGTTCTTC
CASSIPLAEPYNEQFF
>TRBV19|TRBD2|-|TRBJ2-1
TGTGCCAGTAGCCGCGGGGGTGAGCAGTTCTTC
CASSRGGEQFF
>TRBV5-4|-|-|TRBJ2-7
TGTGCCAGCAGCTTGGCGGCCCGTGATTACGAGCAGTACTTC
CASSLAARDYEQYF
>TRBV5-1|-|-|TRBJ1-3
TGCGCCAGCAGCTTGGGGGGGTCTGGAAACACCATATATTTT
CASSLGGSGNTIYF
>TRBV11-1|TRBD2|-|TRBJ2-3
TGTGCCAGCAGCTTAGCGTCGGGGGGGACAGATACGCAGTATTTT
CASSLASGGTDTQYF
>TRBV19|TRBD1|-|TRBJ1-5
TGTGCCAGTAGTATAGGACAGGGTGGCAATCAGCCCCAGCATTTT
CASSIGQGGNQPQHF
>TRBV7-8|-|-|TRBJ2-2
TGTGCCAGCAGCTTCATGACGGCGGCCGGGGAGCTGTTTTTT
CASSFMTAAGELFF
>TRBV9|-|-|TRBJ1-2
TGTGCCAGCAGCCCTTCTAACTATGGCTACACCTTC
CASSPSNYGYTF